The 32 T cell receptor beta chains in this list originate from one sample, sequenced in a study of T-cell reconstitution after alpha-beta-depleted transplantation in children. Unique molecular identifiers were used to barcode this TCRbeta library. TCRdb ran MiXCR on the PCR reads and lists one entry per CDR3 protein. The data hold approximately 590,000 distinct CDR3 sequences, with about 11% observed a single time. The source material was PBMCs from the stem cell graft donor, sampled from the stem cell graft. The receptors were gathered from a human donor who donated a stem cell graft to a child with acute myeloid leukemia.

This clonotype was counted only a few times. V usage is TRBV20-1 and J usage is TRBJ2-7; D gene ambiguous. Trimming took off 4 bases at V and 0 bases at J, with 10 bases between the two ends. Germline assignment: CDR1 DFQATT and CDR2 SNEGSKA (reference sequence). The CDR3 has 13 residues. The CDR3 is CSAIGGFSYEQYF. The CDR3 coding sequence is TGCAGTGCTATAGGTGGATTCTCCTACGAGCAGTACTTC.

The rearrangement joins TRBV9 to TRBJ2-4, with D uncertain. This CDR3 has 15 residues. Per the germline V gene, CDR1 is SGDLS and CDR2 is YYNGEE. With 0 bases removed from V and 0 bases from J, the gap between germline ends came to 7 bases. Here the CDR3 DNA reads TGTGCCAGCAGCGTAGGTTATCTAGCCAAAAACATTCAGTACTTC. Its translation: CASSVGYLAKNIQYF.

CDR3: CASSPGSDGEQYF. The DNA for the CDR3 is TGTGCCAGCTCTCCCGGAAGCGACGGAGAGCAGTACTTC. The chain has TRBV18 and TRBJ2-7; no reliable D call. In germline, CDR1 is KGHSH, CDR2 LQKENI. The CDR3 contains 13 residues. The V and J ends lost 6 bases and 7 bases respectively, with 16 bases between them.

V and J are TRBV7-2 and TRBJ2-7; 8 bases are a match to TRBD2. V lost 1 base to trimming and J lost 3 bases; unmatched junction nucleotides: 8. The CDR3 has 16 amino acids. Per the germline V gene, CDR1 is SGHTA and CDR2 is FQGNSA. The CDR3 reads CASSLDTPGLGYEQYF. CDR3 DNA sequence: TGTGCCAGCAGCTTAGATACTCCGGGACTAGGCTACGAGCAGTACTTC.

The table lists this clonotype with many counts. The rearrangement joins TRBV20-1 to TRBJ2-1; 8 nucleotides match TRBD2. CDR3 size: 17 residues. Germline loops: CDR1 DFQATT, CDR2 SNEGSKA (reference sequence). Losses at the gene ends were 0 bases for V and 2 bases for J; bases not matched to a gene: 9. DNA for the CDR3: TGCAGTGCTAGAGATGCGACAGCGGGGGATGCCTACAATGAGCAGTTCTTC. It is translated as CSARDATAGDAYNEQFF.

In this sample, this clonotype turned up many times. The chain combines TRBV6-5 with TRBJ2-1; 8 bases are a match to TRBD1. From germline, CDR1 is MNHEY and CDR2 SVGAGI. Trimming took 6 bases from V and 9 from J; bases not matched to a gene: 16. This CDR3 region has 16 residues. The CDR3: CASSRQGSHRNAEQFF. The CDR3 coding sequence is TGTGCCAGCAGCCGACAGGGGTCTCACCGAAACGCTGAGCAGTTCTTC.

The sample holds many counts of this clonotype. This rearrangement joins TRBV6-6 to TRBJ2-1; no clear D. V lost 5 bases and J 5 bases, leaving 10 bases between the germline ends. The germline CDR1 and CDR2 sequences are MNHNY and SVGAGI (reference sequence). This CDR3 has 13 residues. For the CDR3, the DNA is TGTGCCAGCAGTCCCCGGGTCGACAATGAGCAGTTCTTC. It specifies CASSPRVDNEQFF.

In its sample, this clonotype was seen many times. V and J are TRBV10-3 and TRBJ2-3; D uncertain. The CDR3 sequence is 13 residues long. Germline CDR1 is ENHRY and CDR2 is SYGVKD. Trimming stripped 10 bases from V and 8 bases from J, with 19 bases between. The CDR3 bases are TGTGCCACCGACCGAGATAGGATGAGTACGCAGTATTTT. Translating gives CATDRDRMSTQYF.

The V call is TRBV21-1, the J call TRBJ2-5; TRBD2, the D gene given by the table, was not confirmed from the DNA. TRBV21-1 is annotated as a pseudogene. This CDR3 spans 15 amino acids. The CDR3 protein is CASSWEEASGETQYF. The DNA for the CDR3 is TGTGCCAGCAGCTGGGAGGAAGCCTCTGGAGAGACCCAGTACTTC.

The V call is TRBV11-2, the J call TRBJ2-1, with 10 bases fitting TRBD2. The CDR3 contains 17 residues. Trimming at V came to 0 bases and at J to 11 bases, leaving 13 bases not matched to a gene. Germline V gives CDR1 SGHAT, CDR2 FQNNGV. The CDR3 reads CASSLEGIGLAGEKQFF. The CDR3 DNA reads TGTGCCAGCAGCTTAGAGGGGATTGGGCTAGCGGGAGAGAAGCAGTTCTTC. The full variable domain, rest sourced from reference TRBV11-2 and TRBJ2-1, is EAGVAQSPRYKIIEKRQSVAFWCNPISGHATLYWYQQILGQGPKLLIQFQNNGVVDDSQLPKDRFSAERLKGVDSTLKIQPAKLEDSAVYLCASSLEGIGLAGEKQFFGPGTRLTVL.

A few counts support this clonotype. The chain is built from TRBV18 and TRBJ2-3; 11 positions agree with TRBD2. Germline lookup yields CDR1 KGHSH and CDR2 LQKENI. Losses at the gene ends were 1 base for V and 5 bases for J; bases not matched to a gene: 8. The CDR3 contains 17 residues. CDR3 sequence: CASSPQIAGGRGDTQYF. CDR3 coding DNA: TGTGCCAGCTCACCACAGATAGCGGGAGGGCGAGGAGATACGCAGTATTTT.

This clonotype appeared a few times. The genes are TRBV20-1 and TRBJ2-2, with no clear D. CDR1 and CDR2 from the germline V gene are DFQATT and SNEGSKA (reference sequence). V was shortened by 7 bases and J by 6 bases, with 18 bases between the two germline ends. This CDR3 region has 14 residues. The CDR3 DNA is TGCAGTGTTACAGTCGGGCCCCCCTCCGGGGAGCTGTTTTTT. The encoded protein is CSVTVGPPSGELFF.

This clonotype occurred many times. This chain uses TRBV12-3 or TRBV12-4 with TRBJ2-1; 11 bases map to TRBD2. There are 18 residues in the CDR3. V lost 4 bases, J lost 8 bases, and 16 bases stayed unmatched. The CDR3 protein is CASSCPEGTSGDCDEQFF. The CDR3 coding sequence is TGTGCCAGCAGTTGTCCTGAGGGGACTAGCGGAGACTGCGATGAGCAGTTCTTC.

The sample holds many counts of this clonotype. The rearrangement uses TRBV6-2 or TRBV6-3 and TRBJ2-7; D could derive from TRBD1 or TRBD2 (8 bases each). The CDR3 length is 16 residues. CDR1 MNHEY and CDR2 SVGEGT come from the germline V gene. CDR3 sequence reads: CGTRGLGGLAYYEQYF. DNA of the CDR3: TGTGGAACCAGGGGGCTCGGAGGACTAGCCTACTACGAGCAGTACTTC.

The chain is built from TRBV5-1 and TRBJ2-4; weak D call: TRBD2 (7 bases). The CDR3 spans 16 residues. V lost 4 bases and J 0 bases, leaving 14 bases between the germline ends. Germline assignment: CDR1 SGHRS and CDR2 YFSETQ. The CDR3 sequence: CASSPEGGGAKNIQYF. The CDR3 DNA reads TGCGCCAGCAGCCCGGAAGGGGGGGGAGCCAAAAACATTCAGTACTTC.

The J gene is TRBJ1-4, the V gene TRBV29-1, with 12 bases that match TRBD1. CDR1 and CDR2 (germline): SQVTM, ANQGSEA. The CDR3 contains 15 residues. The V segment lost 6 bases and the J segment 7 bases; nucleotides outside the gene matches: 9. The CDR3 region has the DNA TGCAGCGTAAGGCCGGGACAGGGGGCCGGTGAAAAACTGTTTTTT. Encoded protein: CSVRPGQGAGEKLFF.

V and J are TRBV7-2 and TRBJ2-3, with 13 bases aligning to TRBD2. This CDR3 has 20 amino acids. Germline values: CDR1 SGHTA, CDR2 FQGNSA. The J segment lost 1 base and the V segment lost 0 bases, leaving 10 bases of the junction unmatched. The CDR3 DNA is TGTGCCAGCAGCTTAGCTCGGACTAGCGGGAGCCCCCGGGGCACAGATACGCAGTATTTT. Its translation: CASSLARTSGSPRGTDTQYF.

The chain uses TRBV30 and TRBJ1-2; D gene ambiguous. The CDR3 is 13 residues long. Trimming removed 1 base from V and 4 bases from J, with 10 bases in between. CDR1 is GTSNPN and CDR2 is SVGIG in the germline V gene (reference sequence). Here the CDR3 reads CAWSESTVYGYTF. The CDR3 DNA sequence: TGTGCCTGGAGTGAATCCACTGTCTATGGCTACACCTTC.

The CDR3 DNA sequence: TGTGCCAGCAGTTTCCCCCCACTAGCGGGAGTCTCTGGGGCCAACGTCCTGACTTTC. Encoded protein: CASSFPPLAGVSGANVLTF. The V gene is TRBV28, the J gene TRBJ2-6; 11 bases align to TRBD2. Germline V gene data show CDR1 as MDHEN and CDR2 as SYDVKM. V gave up 3 bases and J gave up 0 bases; unmatched junction bases: 7. CDR3 length: 19 amino acids.

CDR3 protein: CASSMGWSYEQYF. CDR3 sequence (DNA): TGTGCCAGCAGCATGGGTTGGTCCTACGAGCAGTACTTC. The gene calls are TRBV7-2 and TRBJ2-7; D is undetermined. This CDR3 has 13 residues. From germline, CDR1 is SGHTA and CDR2 FQGNSA. With 5 bases removed from V and 1 base from J, the gap between germline ends came to 9 bases. Full variable domain (remainder filled in from reference TRBV7-2 and TRBJ2-7): GAGVSQSPSNKVTEKGKDVELRCDPISGHTALYWYRQSLGQGLEFLIYFQGNSAPDKSGLPSDRFSAERTGGSVSTLTIQRTQQEDSAVYLCASSMGWSYEQYFGPGTRLTVT.

The CDR3 loop reads CASSYSWGRDQPQHF. CDR3 DNA: TGTGCCAGCAGTTACTCGTGGGGGCGGGATCAGCCCCAGCATTTT. The V and J genes are TRBV6-2 or TRBV6-3 and TRBJ1-5; TRBD1 is a possible D gene (6 bases). CDR1 MNHEY and CDR2 SVGEGT come from the germline V gene. Trimming removed 0 bases from V and 5 bases from J, with 11 bases in between. The CDR3 runs to 15 residues.

For this clonotype: One end of the junction is discordant with germline, which a read error may explain. The chain couples TRBV4-3 to TRBJ2-2, with 8 positions matching TRBD2. CDR3 length: 15 residues. The germline gives CDR1 LGHNA, CDR2 YSLEER. This CDR3 is CASSKERERTGELFF. The DNA for the CDR3 is TGCGCCAGCAGCAAAGAGCGGGAGCGGACCGGGGAGCTGTTTTTT.

The chain recombines TRBV7-8 with TRBJ2-1, with TRBD2 identical over 7 bases. The V and J ends lost 7 bases and 16 bases, in that order; junction bases with no gene match: 16. CDR1 is SGHVS and CDR2 is FQNEAQ in the germline V gene. The CDR3 totals 13 residues. This CDR3 is CASNGVKTGTTFF. The CDR3 nucleotides are TGTGCCAGCAACGGGGTTAAAACCGGGACTACCTTCTTC.

This clonotype was observed at least ten times. The chain carries TRBV28 and TRBJ2-5; unclear D gene. The germline V gene encodes CDR1 MDHEN and CDR2 SYDVKM. The CDR3 extends over 15 amino acids. V was shortened by 8 bases and J by 2 bases, with 18 bases between the two germline ends. For the CDR3, the DNA is TGTGCCAGCGAACCCGTCGTAGCTCGGCAAGAGACCCAGTACTTC. Its translation: CASEPVVARQETQYF.

V usage is TRBV7-2 and J usage is TRBJ2-3; 9 nucleotides align to TRBD2. Germline V lookup: CDR1 SGHTA, CDR2 FQGNSA. The CDR3 length is 17 residues. The ends lost 1 base at V and 0 bases at J; junction bases unmatched: 5. This CDR3 reads CASSLVASGASTDTQYF. In DNA, the CDR3 is TGTGCCAGCAGCTTAGTCGCTAGCGGGGCCAGCACAGATACGCAGTATTTT.

This clonotype was seen ten or more times. J is TRBJ2-7 and V is TRBV10-3; 7 positions agree with TRBD2. CDR1 ENHRY and CDR2 SYGVKD come from the germline V gene. V lost 6 bases and J lost 1; bases outside the gene matches: 6. The CDR3 spans 14 residues. The CDR3 region is CAIRESSGSYEQYF. CDR3 coding DNA: TGTGCCATCAGGGAATCTAGCGGTTCCTACGAGCAGTACTTC.

This clonotype occurred many times. As DNA, the CDR3 is TGTGCCAGCAGCTCGAGCCCCGGGTCTCTATCCTACGAGCAGTACTTC. This encodes CASSSSPGSLSYEQYF. The V and J genes are TRBV4-2 and TRBJ2-7, with D hard to call. The CDR3 extends over 16 amino acids. With 5 bases removed from V and 1 base from J, the gap between germline ends came to 18 bases. CDR1 is LGHNA, CDR2 YNFKEQ, per germline.

Only a few counts were recorded for this clonotype. The rearrangement links TRBV7-2 to TRBJ2-1; tentative D call: TRBD2 (6 bases). Germline CDR1 reads SGHTA; CDR2 reads FQGNSA. V was trimmed by 1 base and J by 8 bases, leaving 15 bases between them. The CDR3 covers 15 residues. This CDR3 is CASSLGLVRADEQFF. As DNA, the CDR3 is TGTGCCAGCAGCTTAGGACTAGTAAGGGCCGATGAGCAGTTCTTC. The full variable domain, rest sourced from reference TRBV7-2 and TRBJ2-1, is GAGVSQSPSNKVTEKGKDVELRCDPISGHTALYWYRQSLGQGLEFLIYFQGNSAPDKSGLPSDRFSAERTGGSVSTLTIQRTQQEDSAVYLCASSLGLVRADEQFFGPGTRLTVL.

This clonotype was counted between two and nine times. The rearrangement uses TRBV28 and TRBJ1-1, with D unresolved. The CDR3 is 12 amino acids. Germline values: CDR1 MDHEN, CDR2 SYDVKM. V lost 2 bases and J lost 11, with 12 bases in between. The chain's CDR3 is CASSLKRTGAFF. The CDR3 DNA follows: TGTGCCAGCAGTTTAAAGCGGACGGGGGCTTTCTTT. The whole variable domain, remainder taken from reference TRBV28 and TRBJ1-1, is DVKVTQSSRYLVKRTGEKVFLECVQDMDHENMFWYRQDPGLGLRLIYFSYDVKMKEKGDIPEGYSVSREKKERFSLILESASTNQTSMYLCASSLKRTGAFFGQGTRLTVV.

The chain uses TRBV6-5 and TRBJ1-1; 8 bases are a match to TRBD1. Germline CDR1 MNHEY, CDR2 SVGAGI. The V and J ends lost 6 bases and 12 bases, in that order; junction bases with no gene match: 6. The CDR3 is 11 residues long. This chain's CDR3 is CASSQGAGTFF. CDR3 sequence (DNA): TGTGCCAGCAGCCAGGGGGCTGGGACTTTCTTT.

This rearrangement joins TRBV2 to TRBJ1-2; perhaps TRBD1 as D (5 bases). This CDR3 region has 14 residues. Germline values: CDR1 SNHLY, CDR2 FYNNEI. Deletions cut 11 bases from V and 5 bases from J, with 21 bases between. The DNA for the CDR3 is TGTGCCCTCTGCGGGGCCGGGGGGGGTTATGGCTACACCTTC. Its protein is CALCGAGGGYGYTF.

The table lists this clonotype with many counts. The rearrangement joins TRBV4-3 to TRBJ2-7; D may be TRBD2 (5 bases). Between the trimmed V and J ends, which lost 0 bases and 5 bases, there was a span of 14 bases. Germline assignment: CDR1 LGHNA and CDR2 YSLEER. This CDR3 is built from 15 residues. Here the CDR3 reads CASSQDPLASDEQYF. The CDR3 DNA reads as TGCGCCAGCAGCCAAGATCCCCTAGCTTCCGACGAGCAGTACTTC.